The T cell receptor (beta chain) under discussion was sequenced for a study of neurological immune-mediated disorders. The cDNA was generated through 5'RACE incorporating 10-nucleotide random UMIs. TCRdb called the 5' RACE reads again in MiXCR, with one record for every CDR3 protein. Of some 22,000 distinct CDR3 sequences listed, around 15% are singletons. Overall study results and limits: None of the CDR3 amino acid sequences of expanded clones recurred across subjects, suggesting private repertoires in all groups. One related-CDR3 cluster, found by phylogenetic grouping, held repertoires of 18 of 34 multiple sclerosis patients and is a possible signature.

By frequency in the sample, this clonotype is medium-sized (0.01 to 0.1%). Its antigen remains unknown. Material for sequencing was CD8+ T cells from blood. The receptor's source is a woman younger than 35 with multiple sclerosis.

The CDR3 sequence is CASSPSGNTIYF. In DNA, the CDR3 is TGTGCCAGCAGTCCCTCTGGAAACACCATATATTTT. V and J are TRBV12-3 or TRBV12-4 and TRBJ1-3; D not certain. The CDR3 runs to 12 residues. V lost 5 bases, J lost 0 bases, and 2 bases lay in between.